This passage covers 10 T cell receptor beta chains from one sample sequenced in a study of spatial heterogeneity in lung cancer. TCRdb reanalysed the 5' RACE reads using MiXCR and keeps one entry per CDR3 protein. The data contain about 92,000 distinct CDR3 sequences, about an eighth of them singletons. Time point: sample taken at primary tumor resection. The input material, whole RNA from tumor, nontumor lung or frozen PBMC, was sequenced unsorted. This material consisted of PBMCs, taken at surgery. These receptors came from a male donor with early-stage non-small cell lung cancer.

This clonotype has a count of ten or more. In DNA, the CDR3 is TGTGCCAGCAGTGCCGGGACAGCAGAAGCTTTCTTT. Protein sequence: CASSAGTAEAFF. The chain has TRBV12-3 or TRBV12-4 and TRBJ1-1; 7 positions agree with TRBD1. The junction had 5 bases not matched to a gene; V was cut back by 5 bases and J by 8 bases. This CDR3 comprises 12 residues.

This clonotype was detected many times. This chain links TRBV12-3 or TRBV12-4 with TRBJ2-7, with a tentative D call TRBD1 (6 bases). Trimming cost V 7 bases and J 7 bases, with 17 bases left between them. CDR3 length: 13 amino acids. CDR3 amino acids: CASNQGRAGEQYF. CDR3 nucleotide sequence: TGTGCCAGCAATCAGGGGCGGGCAGGAGAGCAGTACTTC.

This clonotype turned up a few times. The chain couples TRBV3-1 to TRBJ2-3; unclear D gene. Trimming took off 1 base at V and 9 bases at J, with 11 bases between the two ends. The CDR3 runs to 13 residues. CDR1 and CDR2 from the germline V gene are LGHDT and YNNKEL (reference sequence). The CDR3 sequence is CASSQGDGRTQYF. As DNA, the CDR3 is TGTGCCAGCAGCCAAGGAGACGGCCGCACGCAGTATTTT.

The table lists this clonotype with a few counts. V is TRBV20-1 and J is TRBJ2-1; no clear D gene. Germline CDR1 DFQATT, CDR2 SNEGSKA (reference sequence). The ends were cut back, 0 bases at V and 2 bases at J, with 11 bases in the middle. The CDR3 is 15 residues long. The CDR3 sequence: CSARDLLGPYNEQFF. The CDR3, as DNA: TGCAGTGCTAGAGATCTGTTAGGACCCTACAATGAGCAGTTCTTC.

Only a few counts were recorded for this clonotype. The V gene is TRBV4-1, the J gene TRBJ2-1; possibly TRBD1 for D (5 bases). The CDR3 extends over 15 amino acids. V was cut by 4 bases and J by 0 bases, with 10 bases left in between. The germline CDR1 and CDR2 sequences are MGHRA and YSYEKL. CDR3: CASSLPDSSYNEQFF. DNA of the CDR3: TGCGCCAGCAGCCTACCCGACAGCTCCTACAATGAGCAGTTCTTC.

This clonotype was counted many times. V usage is TRBV29-1 and J usage is TRBJ2-7; TRBD2 might be the D (7 bases). Between the trimmed V and J ends, which lost 4 bases and 4 bases, there was a span of 14 bases. The CDR3 is 13 residues long. Germline CDR1 is SQVTM and CDR2 is ANQGSEA. CDR3 DNA sequence: TGCAGCGTTGCGGGGGGCTCTGCATACGAGCAGTACTTC. Amino acid sequence: CSVAGGSAYEQYF.

This clonotype was counted ten times or more. The chain employs TRBV12-3 or TRBV12-4 and TRBJ2-7, with D possibly TRBD2 on 6 matching bases. The CDR3 loop spans 14 amino acids. The ends were cut back, 3 bases at V and 6 bases at J, with 15 bases in the middle. CDR3 coding DNA: TGTGCCAGCAGTTTGATGGCGGGGTTAGCCGAGCAGTACTTC. This gives the protein CASSLMAGLAEQYF.

This clonotype was observed many times. The chain combines TRBV6-2 or TRBV6-3 with TRBJ1-1; D is ambiguous. Looked up from germline, CDR1 is MNHEY and CDR2 is SVGEGT. V shed 0 bases and J shed 0 bases, with 8 bases lying between them. The CDR3 runs 15 residues. The CDR3 DNA reads as TGTGCCAGCAGTTACTCAAGAGGGATGAACACTGAAGCTTTCTTT. Translation gives CASSYSRGMNTEAFF.

This clonotype came up a few times. J is TRBJ2-7 and V is TRBV6-1, with 9 bases fitting TRBD1. The CDR3 has 15 residues. CDR1 is MNHNS, CDR2 SASEGT, per germline. V shed 4 bases and J 2 bases; nucleotides not matched to a gene: 6. The CDR3 DNA reads TGTGCCAGCAGTGCCACGGGACAGGGCCCCTACGAGCAGTACTTC. Translation: CASSATGQGPYEQYF.

This chain joins TRBV21-1 and TRBJ2-7; the table's D gene call, TRBD2, was not cross checked with the DNA. TRBV21-1 is labeled a pseudogene. The CDR3 loop spans 16 amino acids. The CDR3 bases are TGTGCCAGCAGCAAGAGAATCGGGATGGGGTCCTACGAGCAGTACTTC. It specifies CASSKRIGMGSYEQYF.